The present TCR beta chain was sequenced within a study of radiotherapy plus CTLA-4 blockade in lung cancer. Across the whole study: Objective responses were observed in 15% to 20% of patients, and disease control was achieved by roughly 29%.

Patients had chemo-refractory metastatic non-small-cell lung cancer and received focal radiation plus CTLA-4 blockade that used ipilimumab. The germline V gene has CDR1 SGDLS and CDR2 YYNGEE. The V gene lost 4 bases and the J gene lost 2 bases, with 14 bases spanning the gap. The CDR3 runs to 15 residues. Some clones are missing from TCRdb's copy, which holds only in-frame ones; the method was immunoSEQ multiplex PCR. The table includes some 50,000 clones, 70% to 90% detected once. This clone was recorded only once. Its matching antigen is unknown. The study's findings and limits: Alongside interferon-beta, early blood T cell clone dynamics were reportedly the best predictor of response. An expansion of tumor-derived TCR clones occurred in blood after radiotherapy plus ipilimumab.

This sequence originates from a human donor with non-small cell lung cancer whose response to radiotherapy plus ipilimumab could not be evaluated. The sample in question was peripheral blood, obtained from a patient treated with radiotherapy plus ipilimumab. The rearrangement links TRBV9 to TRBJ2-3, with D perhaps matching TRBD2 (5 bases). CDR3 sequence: CASSPLSGYTDTQYF. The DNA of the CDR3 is TGTGCCAGCAGCCCCCTGAGCGGATACACAGATACGCAGTATTTT. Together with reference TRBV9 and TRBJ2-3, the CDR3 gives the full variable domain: DSGVTQTPKHLITATGQRVTLRCSPRSGDLSVYWYQQSLDQGLQFLIQYYNGEERAKGNILERFSAQQFPDLHSELNLSSLELGDSALYFCASSPLSGYTDTQYFGPGTRLTVL.